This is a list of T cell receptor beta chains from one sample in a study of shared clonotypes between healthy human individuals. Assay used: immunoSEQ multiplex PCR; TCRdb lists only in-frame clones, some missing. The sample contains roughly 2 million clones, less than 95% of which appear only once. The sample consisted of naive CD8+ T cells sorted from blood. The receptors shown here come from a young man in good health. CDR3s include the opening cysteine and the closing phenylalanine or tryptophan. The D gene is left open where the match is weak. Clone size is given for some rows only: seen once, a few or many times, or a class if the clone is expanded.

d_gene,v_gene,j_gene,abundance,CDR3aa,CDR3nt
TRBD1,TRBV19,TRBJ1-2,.,CASLGQDYGYTF,TGTGCCAGCTTGGGACAGGACTATGGCTACACCTTC
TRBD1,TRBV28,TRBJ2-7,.,CASRQGANEQYF,TGTGCCAGCAGACAGGGGGCGAATGAGCAGTACTTC
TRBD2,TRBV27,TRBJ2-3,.,CASRPTGTSTPDTQYF,TGTGCCAGCAGACCGACCGGGACTAGCACACCAGATACGCAGTATTTT
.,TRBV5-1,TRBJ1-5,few,CASSLEGVGNQPQHF,TGCGCCAGCAGCTTGGAAGGGGTAGGCAATCAGCCCCAGCATTTT
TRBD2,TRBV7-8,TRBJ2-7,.,CASSFLAGGSSYEQYF,TGTGCCAGCAGCTTCCTAGCGGGGGGTAGCTCCTACGAGCAGTACTTC
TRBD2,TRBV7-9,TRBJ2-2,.,CASSSSGGRTGELFF,TGTGCCAGCAGCTCTAGCGGGGGGCGAACCGGGGAGCTGTTTTTT
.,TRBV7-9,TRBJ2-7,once,CASSPTDSYEQYF,TGTGCCAGCAGCCCAACTGACAGCTACGAGCAGTACTTC
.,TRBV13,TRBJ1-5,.,CASSLGVNQPQHF,TGTGCCAGCAGCTTAGGGGTCAATCAGCCCCAGCATTTT
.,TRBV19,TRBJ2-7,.,CASNAAAGSYEQYF,TGTGCCAGTAACGCTGCGGCGGGAAGCTACGAGCAGTACTTC
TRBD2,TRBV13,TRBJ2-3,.,CASSLKAGLAGDSTDTQYF,TGTGCCAGCAGCTTAAAAGCGGGACTAGCGGGAGATAGCACAGATACGCAGTATTTT
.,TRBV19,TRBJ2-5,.,CASSMQGGQETQYF,TGTGCCAGTAGTATGCAGGGTGGCCAAGAGACCCAGTACTTC
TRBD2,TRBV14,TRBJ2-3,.,CASSQLAGVFTDTQYF,TGTGCCAGCAGCCAACTAGCGGGAGTGTTCACAGATACGCAGTATTTT
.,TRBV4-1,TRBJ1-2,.,CASSQESGSLNYGYTF,TGCGCCAGCAGCCAAGAGTCAGGCTCTCTTAACTATGGCTACACCTTC
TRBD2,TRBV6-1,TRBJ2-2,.,CASNGLAGTGELFF,TGTGCCAGCAATGGACTAGCGGGAACCGGGGAGCTGTTTTTT
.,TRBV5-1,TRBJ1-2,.,CASSPDPFHLDYGYTF,TGCGCCAGCAGCCCGGACCCGTTTCATCTAGACTATGGCTACACCTTC
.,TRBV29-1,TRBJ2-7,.,CSVEEGLSYEQYF,TGCAGCGTTGAGGAAGGACTCTCCTACGAGCAGTACTTC
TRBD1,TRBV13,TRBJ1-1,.,CASSFGQGNTEAFF,TGTGCCAGCAGCTTCGGACAGGGCAACACTGAAGCTTTCTTT